Included here is one T cell receptor beta chain sequence, with context. What it binds is unknown. One end of the junction fails to match germline, which may point to a read error. This entry is derived from a study of post-analysis software for immune sequencing data. Study-level background: Progressive-relapsing, secondary progressive and relapsing-remitting multiple sclerosis were among the disease courses included. Study results and limitations: Controls showed lower frequencies than patients for five TRBV segments, and TRBV5-6, TRBV5-1 and TRBV20-1 were among these. Compared with controls, patients showed significantly lower normalized Chao1 diversity. Those samples that were prepared in the same batch co-clustered strongly by F measure.

Prepared libraries of TCR beta cDNA carried unique molecular identifiers. A single record per CDR3 protein comes from TCRdb applying MiXCR to the PCR reads. The repertoire holds roughly 200,000 distinct CDR3 sequences, with 29% as singletons. This CDR3 has 15 amino acids. CDR1 and CDR2 from the germline V gene are MNHNS and SASEGT. The source material was blood. The chain joins TRBV6-1 to TRBJ1-1, with 7 bases lining up with TRBD1. The TCR sequence derives from a girl younger than 18 with multiple sclerosis. The DNA for the CDR3 is TGTGCCGGGGGGACAGCGAGGAGGGGGAACACTGAAGCTTGCTTT. It codes for CAGGTARRGNTEACF.